A single sample gave rise to the 12 T cell receptor beta chains below, sequenced in a study of blood T cell repertoires in COVID-19. The table came from immunoSEQ multiplex PCR; TCRdb's copy has only in-frame clones and leaves some out. Here the sample spans roughly 88,000 clones, around nine tenths being singletons. The specimen was peripheral blood. Receptor source: a woman in her fifties or sixties in a cohort sampled during active COVID-19.

The table lists this clone with a count of one. The V gene is TRBV27, the J gene TRBJ2-3, with D possibly being TRBD1 (6 bases). V lost 3 bases and J lost 4, with 11 bases in between. This CDR3 comprises 14 residues. Per germline, CDR1 MNHEY and CDR2 SMNVEV (reference sequence). CDR3 sequence (DNA): TGTGCCAGCAGTTTGAGGCAGGGGTCAGATACGCAGTATTTT. Its translation is CASSLRQGSDTQYF.

The chain employs TRBV10-3 and TRBJ1-2, with 11 bases that match TRBD1. This CDR3 spans 15 amino acids. The V and J ends lost 4 bases and 4 bases, in that order; junction bases with no gene match: 5. Germline CDR1 is ENHRY and CDR2 is SYGVKD. CDR3 sequence (DNA): TGTGCCATCAGTGGGACGGGACAGGGGGTCTATGGCTACACCTTC. Amino acids: CAISGTGQGVYGYTF.

The chain has TRBV30 and TRBJ1-4, with D tentatively TRBD1 (6 bases). The germline V gene has CDR1 GTSNPN and CDR2 SVGIG (reference sequence). The CDR3 is made up of 15 amino acids. Trimming shortened V by 3 bases and J by 5 bases, and 16 bases separated the two germline ends. This CDR3 is CAWSPGGQPNEKLFF. The CDR3 region has the DNA TGTGCCTGGAGCCCGGGCGGACAGCCAAATGAAAAACTGTTTTTT.

The table lists this clone with a few counts. The chain carries TRBV6-1 and TRBJ2-2; 8 bases fit TRBD2. CDR3 length equals 16 residues. Germline CDR1 is MNHNS and CDR2 is SASEGT. V lost 2 bases to trimming and J lost 7 bases; unmatched junction nucleotides: 9. The CDR3 reads CASSESGRLVGGELFF. DNA for the CDR3: TGTGCCAGCAGTGAAAGCGGGAGATTGGTTGGCGGGGAGCTGTTTTTT.

V usage is TRBV7-2 and J usage is TRBJ1-5; tentative D call: TRBD1 (5 bases). V was pared by 2 bases and J by 5 bases, with 7 bases between. CDR3 size: 13 residues. Looked up from germline, CDR1 is SGHTA and CDR2 is FQGNSA. The CDR3 region is CASSLKGDQPQHF. CDR3 bases: TGTGCCAGCAGCTTAAAAGGGGATCAGCCCCAGCATTTT.

The V gene is TRBV20-1, the J gene TRBJ2-7, with D possibly matching TRBD2 (6 bases). The CDR3 has 11 residues. Trimming stripped 6 bases from V and 3 bases from J, with 9 bases between. Germline CDR1 and CDR2: DFQATT and SNEGSKA (reference sequence). The CDR3 loop is CSANSGYEQYF. Written as DNA, the CDR3 is TGCAGTGCCAATAGCGGCTACGAGCAGTACTTC.

V is TRBV6-6 and J is TRBJ2-2; 7 bases line up with TRBD1. From germline, CDR1 is MNHNY and CDR2 SVGAGI (reference sequence). The CDR3 has 13 residues. Trimming at V came to 2 bases and at J to 7 bases, leaving 1 base not matched to a gene. The CDR3 nucleotides are TGTGCCAGCAGTTACACAGGGGTCGGGGAGCTGTTTTTT. It specifies CASSYTGVGELFF.

This chain uses TRBV5-1 with TRBJ1-2; unclear D gene. Germline CDR1 and CDR2: SGHRS and YFSETQ. The germline V and J ends were trimmed by 4 bases and 6 bases, with 13 bases remaining between them. The CDR3 runs 13 residues. Written as DNA, the CDR3 is TGCGCCAGCAGCGTGGATCGGGGAAATGGCTACACCTTC. Amino acid sequence: CASSVDRGNGYTF.

In its sample, this clone was seen a few times. V and J are TRBV11-2 and TRBJ2-1; 9 bases fit TRBD1. CDR3 length: 17 residues. Losses at the gene ends were 1 base for V and 2 bases for J; bases not matched to a gene: 6. Germline CDR1 is SGHAT and CDR2 is FQNNGV. The CDR3 DNA sequence: TGTGCCAGCAGCTTAGCCGGGACAGGGAGGCCCTACAATGAGCAGTTCTTC. Its translation is CASSLAGTGRPYNEQFF.

J is TRBJ2-3 and V is TRBV3-1 (or the pseudogene TRBV3-2), with D possibly being TRBD2 (6 bases). Germline CDR1 LGHDT, CDR2 YNNKEL (reference sequence). Trimming removed 1 base from V and 4 bases from J, with 9 bases in between. This CDR3 is 14 amino acids long. Here the CDR3 reads CASSQGPGADTQYF. CDR3 nucleotides: TGTGCCAGCAGCCAAGGGCCGGGGGCAGATACGCAGTATTTT.

The rearrangement uses TRBV27 and TRBJ2-6; possible D gene TRBD2, 5 bases. V lost 2 bases to trimming and J lost 4 bases, with 18 bases between them. CDR1 and CDR2 (germline): MNHEY, SMNVEV (reference sequence). The CDR3 extends over 18 amino acids. CDR3 region: CASSLRGPGLGGANVLTF. In DNA form, the CDR3 reads TGTGCCAGCAGTTTAAGAGGACCCGGACTGGGGGGGGCCAACGTCCTGACTTTC.

This chain connects TRBV18 to TRBJ1-3; no clear D. The CDR3 sequence is 15 residues long. Trimming shortened V by 3 bases and J by 8 bases, and 17 bases separated the two germline ends. The germline gives CDR1 KGHSH, CDR2 LQKENI. The CDR3 is CASSPPGYEGDTIYF. In DNA form, the CDR3 reads TGTGCCAGCTCACCTCCGGGGTATGAAGGTGACACCATATATTTT.